This TCR beta chain was obtained from a study of molecular identifiers for immune sequencing clone quantification. General study points: Clones above 20 RNA copies held over 98% of effector molecules, under 1% in naive cells.

Preparation methods for the bulk TCR libraries were those previously described, with listed TCR primers. MiXCR, run by TCRdb on the PCR reads, gives a single entry per CDR3 protein. The table lists about 89,000 distinct CDR3 sequences, around 17% of them singletons. Naive CD8 libraries came from about 19,000 to 1,100,000 sorted cells with 10%, 30% or 50% RNA. This CDR3 region has 15 residues. Germline CDR1 and CDR2: SGDLS and YYNGEE. Trimming took 5 bases from V and 6 from J, leaving 20 bases between them. This clonotype was counted many times. Its antigen is currently unknown. The V call is TRBV9, the J call TRBJ1-1; D possibly corresponds to TRBD1 (6 bases). This TCR was sampled from a human donor in good health. Some libraries in this study had Jurkat cell RNA spiked in. Sequences were obtained from naive CD8+ T cells from blood, with Jurkat cell RNA spiked in. Subset specified: FACS-sorted CD8+CD4-CCR7+CD45RA+ naive T cells. CDR3 sequence (DNA): TGTGCCAGCAGGAGACCTGGGACATCCCAGGCTGAAGCTTTCTTT. This translates into CASRRPGTSQAEAFF. Based on the CDR3 plus reference TRBV9 and TRBJ1-1, the full variable domain is DSGVTQTPKHLITATGQRVTLRCSPRSGDLSVYWYQQSLDQGLQFLIQYYNGEERAKGNILERFSAQQFPDLHSELNLSSLELGDSALYFCASRRPGTSQAEAFFGQGTRLTVV.